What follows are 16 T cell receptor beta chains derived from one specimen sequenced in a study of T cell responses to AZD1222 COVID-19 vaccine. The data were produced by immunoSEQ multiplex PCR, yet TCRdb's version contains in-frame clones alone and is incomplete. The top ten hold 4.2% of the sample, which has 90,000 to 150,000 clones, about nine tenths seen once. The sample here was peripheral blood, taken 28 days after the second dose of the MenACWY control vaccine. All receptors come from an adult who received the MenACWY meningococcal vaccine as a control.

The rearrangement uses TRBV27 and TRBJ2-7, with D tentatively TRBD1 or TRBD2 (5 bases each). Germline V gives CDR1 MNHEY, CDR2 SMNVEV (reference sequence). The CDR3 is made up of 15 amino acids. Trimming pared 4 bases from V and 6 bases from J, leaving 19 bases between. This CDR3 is CASSSPGRRLSEQYF. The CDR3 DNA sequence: TGTGCCAGCAGTTCCCCGGGACGGCGCCTCTCCGAGCAGTACTTC.

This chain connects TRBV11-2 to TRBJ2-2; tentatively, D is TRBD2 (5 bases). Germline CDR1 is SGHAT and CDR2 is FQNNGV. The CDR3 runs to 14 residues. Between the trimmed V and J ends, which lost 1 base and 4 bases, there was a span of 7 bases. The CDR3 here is CASSLAGFTGELFF. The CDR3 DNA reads TGTGCCAGCAGCTTAGCGGGGTTCACCGGGGAGCTGTTTTTT.

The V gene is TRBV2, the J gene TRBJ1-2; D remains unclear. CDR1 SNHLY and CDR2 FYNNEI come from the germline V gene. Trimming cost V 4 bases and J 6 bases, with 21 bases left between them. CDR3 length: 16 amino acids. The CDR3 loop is CASSVGSQVLSDGYTF. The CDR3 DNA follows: TGTGCCAGCAGTGTAGGGTCCCAGGTCCTTAGTGATGGCTACACCTTC.

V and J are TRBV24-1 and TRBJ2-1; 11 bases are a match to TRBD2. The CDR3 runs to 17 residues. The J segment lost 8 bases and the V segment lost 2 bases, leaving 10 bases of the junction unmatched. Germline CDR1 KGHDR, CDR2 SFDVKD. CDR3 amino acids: CATSDSGSGGAGDEQFF. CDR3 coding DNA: TGTGCCACCAGTGATTCTGGTAGCGGGGGGGCCGGAGATGAGCAGTTCTTC.

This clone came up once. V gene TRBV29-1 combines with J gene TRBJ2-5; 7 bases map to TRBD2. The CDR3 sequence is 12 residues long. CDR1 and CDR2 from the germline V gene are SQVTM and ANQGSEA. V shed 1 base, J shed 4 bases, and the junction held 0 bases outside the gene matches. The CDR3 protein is CSVEGGGETQYF. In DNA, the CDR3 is TGCAGCGTTGAAGGCGGGGGAGAGACCCAGTACTTC. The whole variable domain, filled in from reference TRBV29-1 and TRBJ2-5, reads SAVISQKPSRDICQRGTSLTIQCQVDSQVTMMFWYRQQPGQSLTLIATANQGSEATYESGFVIDKFPISRPNLTFSTLTVSNMSPEDSSIYLCSVEGGGETQYFGPGTRLLVL.

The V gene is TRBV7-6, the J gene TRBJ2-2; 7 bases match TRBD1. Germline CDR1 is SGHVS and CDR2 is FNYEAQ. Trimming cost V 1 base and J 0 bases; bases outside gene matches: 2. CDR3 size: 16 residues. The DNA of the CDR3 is TGTGCCAGCAGCTTAGATGGGACAGCGAACACCGGGGAGCTGTTTTTT. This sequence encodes CASSLDGTANTGELFF.

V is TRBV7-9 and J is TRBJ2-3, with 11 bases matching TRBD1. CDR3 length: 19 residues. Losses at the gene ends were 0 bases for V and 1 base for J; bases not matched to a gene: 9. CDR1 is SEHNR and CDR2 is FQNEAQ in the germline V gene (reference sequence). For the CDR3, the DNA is TGTGCCAGCAGCTTAGCTAGGACAGGGGGCCGTCGGGGCACAGATACGCAGTATTTT. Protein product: CASSLARTGGRRGTDTQYF.

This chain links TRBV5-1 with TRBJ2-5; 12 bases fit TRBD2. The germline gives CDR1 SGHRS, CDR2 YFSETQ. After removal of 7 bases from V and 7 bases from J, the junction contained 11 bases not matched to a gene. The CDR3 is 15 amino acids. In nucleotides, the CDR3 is TGCGCCAGCTCCTGGACTAGCGGGGTCCCGGGGACCCAGTACTTC. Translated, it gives CASSWTSGVPGTQYF. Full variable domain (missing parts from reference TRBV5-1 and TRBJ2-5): KAGVTQTPRYLIKTRGQQVTLSCSPISGHRSVSWYQQTPGQGLQFLFEYFSETQRNKGNFPGRFSGRQFSNSRSEMNVSTLELGDSALYLCASSWTSGVPGTQYFGPGTRLLVL.

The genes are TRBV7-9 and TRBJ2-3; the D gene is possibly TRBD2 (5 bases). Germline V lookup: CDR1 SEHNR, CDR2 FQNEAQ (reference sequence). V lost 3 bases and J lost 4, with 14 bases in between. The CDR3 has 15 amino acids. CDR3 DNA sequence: TGTGCCAGCAGCTTTGGGCTAGCAGACTCAGATACGCAGTATTTT. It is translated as CASSFGLADSDTQYF.

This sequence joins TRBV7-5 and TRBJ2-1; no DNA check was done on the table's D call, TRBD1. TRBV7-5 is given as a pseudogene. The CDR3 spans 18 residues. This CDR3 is CVRSQPGQGRSSYNEQFF. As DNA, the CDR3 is TGTGTCAGAAGCCAACCGGGACAGGGGCGAAGCTCCTACAATGAGCAGTTCTTC.

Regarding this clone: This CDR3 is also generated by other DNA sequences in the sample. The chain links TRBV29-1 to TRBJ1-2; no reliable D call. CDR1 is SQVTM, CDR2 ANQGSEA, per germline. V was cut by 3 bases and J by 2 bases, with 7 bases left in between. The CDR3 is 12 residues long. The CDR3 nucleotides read TGCAGCGTTGACGGGCTCAACTATGGCTACACCTTC. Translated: CSVDGLNYGYTF.

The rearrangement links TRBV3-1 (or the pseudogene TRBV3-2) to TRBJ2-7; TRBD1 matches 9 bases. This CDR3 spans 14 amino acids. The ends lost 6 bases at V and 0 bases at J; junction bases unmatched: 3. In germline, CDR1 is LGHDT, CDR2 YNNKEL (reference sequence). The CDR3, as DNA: TGTGCCAGCAGGGGGACAGGGAACTCCTACGAGCAGTACTTC. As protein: CASRGTGNSYEQYF.

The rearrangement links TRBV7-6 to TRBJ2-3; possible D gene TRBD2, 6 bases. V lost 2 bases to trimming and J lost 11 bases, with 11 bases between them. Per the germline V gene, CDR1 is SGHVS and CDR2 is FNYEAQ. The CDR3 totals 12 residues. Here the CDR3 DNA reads TGTGCCAGCAGCTTACCCCCGGGACTGCAGTATTTT. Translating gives CASSLPPGLQYF. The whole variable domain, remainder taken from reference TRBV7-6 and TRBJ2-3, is GAGVSQSPRYKVTKRGQDVALRCDPISGHVSLYWYRQALGQGPEFLTYFNYEAQQDKSGLPNDRFSAERPEGSISTLTIQRTEQRDSAMYRCASSLPPGLQYFGPGTRLTVL.

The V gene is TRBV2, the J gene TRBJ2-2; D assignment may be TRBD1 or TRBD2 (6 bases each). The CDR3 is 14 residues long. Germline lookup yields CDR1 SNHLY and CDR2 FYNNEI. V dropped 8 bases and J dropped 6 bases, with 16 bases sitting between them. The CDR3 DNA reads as TGTGCCAGCCTCTTACAGGGAGGTTCCGGGGAGCTGTTTTTT. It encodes CASLLQGGSGELFF.

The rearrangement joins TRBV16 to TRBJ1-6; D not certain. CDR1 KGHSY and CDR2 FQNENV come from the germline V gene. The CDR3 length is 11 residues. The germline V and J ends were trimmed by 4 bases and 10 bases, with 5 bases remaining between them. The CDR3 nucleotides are TGTGCCAGCAGCCCTGGATCACCCCTCCACTTT. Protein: CASSPGSPLHF.

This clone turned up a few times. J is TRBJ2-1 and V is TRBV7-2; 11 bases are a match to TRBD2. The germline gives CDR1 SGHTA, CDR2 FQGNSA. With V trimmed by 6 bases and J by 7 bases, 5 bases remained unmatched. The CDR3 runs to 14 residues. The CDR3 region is CASRVAGGPNEQFF. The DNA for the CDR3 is TGTGCCAGCAGAGTAGCGGGGGGGCCGAATGAGCAGTTCTTC.